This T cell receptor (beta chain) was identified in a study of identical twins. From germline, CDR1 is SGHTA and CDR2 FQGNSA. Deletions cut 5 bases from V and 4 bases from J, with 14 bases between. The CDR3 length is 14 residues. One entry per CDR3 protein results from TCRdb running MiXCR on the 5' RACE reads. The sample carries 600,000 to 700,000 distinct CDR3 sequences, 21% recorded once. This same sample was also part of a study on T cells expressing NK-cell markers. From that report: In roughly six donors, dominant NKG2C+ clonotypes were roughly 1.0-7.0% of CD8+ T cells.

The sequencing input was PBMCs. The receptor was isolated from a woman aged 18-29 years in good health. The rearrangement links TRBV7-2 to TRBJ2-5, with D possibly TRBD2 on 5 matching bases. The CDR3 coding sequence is TGTGCCAGCAGCAAGACGGGGAAAGTAGAGACCCAGTACTTC. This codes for CASSKTGKVETQYF.